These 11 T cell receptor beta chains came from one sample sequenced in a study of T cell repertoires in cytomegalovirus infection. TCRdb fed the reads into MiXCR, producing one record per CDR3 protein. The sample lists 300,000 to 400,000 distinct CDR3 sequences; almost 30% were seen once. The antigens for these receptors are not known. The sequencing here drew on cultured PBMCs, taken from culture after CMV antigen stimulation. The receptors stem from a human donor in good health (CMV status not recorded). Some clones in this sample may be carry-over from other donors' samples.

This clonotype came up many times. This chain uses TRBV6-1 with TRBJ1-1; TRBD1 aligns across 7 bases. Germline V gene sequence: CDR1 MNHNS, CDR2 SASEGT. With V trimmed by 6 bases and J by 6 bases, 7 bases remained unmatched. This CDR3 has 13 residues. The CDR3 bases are TGTGCCAGCAGCCTTGGGACAGCACCTGAAGCTTTCTTT. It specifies CASSLGTAPEAFF.

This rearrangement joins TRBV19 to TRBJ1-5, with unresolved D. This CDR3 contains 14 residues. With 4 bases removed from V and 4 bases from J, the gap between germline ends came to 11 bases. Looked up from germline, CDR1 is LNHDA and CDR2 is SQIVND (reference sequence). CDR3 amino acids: CASSTSYKNQPQHF. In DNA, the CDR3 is TGTGCCAGTAGTACCAGCTATAAAAATCAGCCCCAGCATTTT.

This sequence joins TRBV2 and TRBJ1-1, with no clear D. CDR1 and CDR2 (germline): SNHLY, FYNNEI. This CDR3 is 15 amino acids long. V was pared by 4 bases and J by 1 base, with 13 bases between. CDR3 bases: TGTGCCAGCAGTGTCCAGGTAGTTTCGAACACTGAAGCTTTCTTT. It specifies CASSVQVVSNTEAFF.

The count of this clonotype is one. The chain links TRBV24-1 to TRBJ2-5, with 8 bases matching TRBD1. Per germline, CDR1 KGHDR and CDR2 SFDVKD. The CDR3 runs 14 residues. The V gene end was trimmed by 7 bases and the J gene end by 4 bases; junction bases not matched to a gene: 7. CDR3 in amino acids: CATSHGTGGETQYF. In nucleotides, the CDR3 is TGTGCCACCAGCCACGGGACAGGAGGAGAGACCCAGTACTTC.

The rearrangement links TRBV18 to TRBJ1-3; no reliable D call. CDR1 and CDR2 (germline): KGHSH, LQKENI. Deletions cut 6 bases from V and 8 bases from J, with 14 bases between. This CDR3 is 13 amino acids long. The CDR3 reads CASSPRGGDTIYF. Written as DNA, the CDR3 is TGTGCCAGCTCCCCCCGAGGCGGTGACACCATATATTTT.

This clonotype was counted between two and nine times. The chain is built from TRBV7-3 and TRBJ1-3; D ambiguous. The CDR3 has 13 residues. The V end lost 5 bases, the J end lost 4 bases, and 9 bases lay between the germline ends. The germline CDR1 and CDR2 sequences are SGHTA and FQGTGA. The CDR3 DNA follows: TGTGCCAGCAGCAGGATGTTGGGAAACACCATATATTTT. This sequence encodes CASSRMLGNTIYF.

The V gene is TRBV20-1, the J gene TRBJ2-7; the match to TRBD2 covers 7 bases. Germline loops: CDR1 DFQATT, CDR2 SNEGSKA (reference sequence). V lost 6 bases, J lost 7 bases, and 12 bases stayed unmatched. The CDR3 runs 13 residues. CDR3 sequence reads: CSAVVLREYEQYF. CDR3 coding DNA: TGCAGTGCCGTCGTCCTGCGGGAGTATGAGCAGTACTTC.

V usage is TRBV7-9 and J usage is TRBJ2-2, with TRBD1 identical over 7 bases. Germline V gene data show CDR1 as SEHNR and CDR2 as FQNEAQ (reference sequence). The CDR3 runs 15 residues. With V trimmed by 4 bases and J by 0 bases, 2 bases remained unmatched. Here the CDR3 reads CASSWDSANTGELFF. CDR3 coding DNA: TGTGCCAGCAGCTGGGACAGCGCGAACACCGGGGAGCTGTTTTTT.

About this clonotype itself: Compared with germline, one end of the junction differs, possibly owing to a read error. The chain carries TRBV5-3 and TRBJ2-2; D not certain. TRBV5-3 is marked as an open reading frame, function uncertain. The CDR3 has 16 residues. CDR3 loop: CASSLVGSRNTGELFF. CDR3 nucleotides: TGTGCCAGCAGCTTGGTGGGCTCTCGGAACACCGGGGAGCTGTTTTTT.

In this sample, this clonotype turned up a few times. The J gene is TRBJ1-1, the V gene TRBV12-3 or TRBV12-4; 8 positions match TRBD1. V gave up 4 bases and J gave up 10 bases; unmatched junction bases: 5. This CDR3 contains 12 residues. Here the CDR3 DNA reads TGTGCCAGCAGTTGGACAGGGTCAGCAGCTTTCTTT. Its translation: CASSWTGSAAFF.

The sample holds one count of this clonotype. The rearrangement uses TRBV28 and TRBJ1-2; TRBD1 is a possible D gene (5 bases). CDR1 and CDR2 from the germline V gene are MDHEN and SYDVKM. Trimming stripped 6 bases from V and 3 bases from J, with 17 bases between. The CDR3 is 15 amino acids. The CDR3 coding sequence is TGTGCCAGCAGACACAGGACGGGCCCTTACTATGGCTACACCTTC. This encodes CASRHRTGPYYGYTF.